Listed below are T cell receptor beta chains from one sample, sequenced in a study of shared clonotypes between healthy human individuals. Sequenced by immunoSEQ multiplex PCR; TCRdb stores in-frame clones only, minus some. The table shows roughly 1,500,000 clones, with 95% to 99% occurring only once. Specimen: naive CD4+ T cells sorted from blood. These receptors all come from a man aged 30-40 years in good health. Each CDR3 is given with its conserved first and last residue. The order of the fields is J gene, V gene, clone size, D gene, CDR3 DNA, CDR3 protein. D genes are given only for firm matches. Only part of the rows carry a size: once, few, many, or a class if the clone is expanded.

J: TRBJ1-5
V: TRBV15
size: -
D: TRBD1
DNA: TGTGCCACCAGCAGAACAGGGGGCGATCAGCCCCAGCATTTT
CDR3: CATSRTGGDQPQHF

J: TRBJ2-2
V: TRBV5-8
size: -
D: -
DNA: TGTGCCAGCAGCATCCTCCCTGGGACCGGGGAGCTGTTTTTT
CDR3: CASSILPGTGELFF

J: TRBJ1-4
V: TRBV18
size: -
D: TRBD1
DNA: TGTGCCAGCTCACCAGTCCCGGGACAGGGCCATGAAAAACTGTTTTTT
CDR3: CASSPVPGQGHEKLFF

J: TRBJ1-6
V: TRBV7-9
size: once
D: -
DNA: TGTGCCAGCAGCTTGATCGGGGGTCAGTTGCAAAATTCACCCCTCCACTTT
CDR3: CASSLIGGQLQNSPLHF

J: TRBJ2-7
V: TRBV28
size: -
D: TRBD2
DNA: TGTGCCAGCAGTTTCCTAGCGGGAAACGAGCAGTACTTC
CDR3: CASSFLAGNEQYF

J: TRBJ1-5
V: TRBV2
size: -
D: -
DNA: TGTGCCAGCACCCAAGAGGGGGGAATCAATCAGCCCCAGCATTTT
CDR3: CASTQEGGINQPQHF

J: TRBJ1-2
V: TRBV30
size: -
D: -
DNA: TGTGCCTGGAGTGAAAGCGTGTATGGCTACACCTTC
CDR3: CAWSESVYGYTF

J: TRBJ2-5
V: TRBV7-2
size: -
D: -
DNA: TGTGCCAGCAGCTCCGCCCGCGGTTCGGGGACCCAGTACTTC
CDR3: CASSSARGSGTQYF

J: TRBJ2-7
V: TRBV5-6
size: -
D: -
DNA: TGTGCCAGCAGCCCTTTAATGGCAGTCCTAAACCACGAGCAGTACTTC
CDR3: CASSPLMAVLNHEQYF

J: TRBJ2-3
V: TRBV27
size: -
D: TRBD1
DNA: TGTGCCAGCAGCCCCCGACAGGGGGTATTTCACACAGATACGCAGTATTTT
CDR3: CASSPRQGVFHTDTQYF

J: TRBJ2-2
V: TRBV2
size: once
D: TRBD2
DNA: TGTGCCAGCAGTGAAGTCGGGAGGAGGGACGGGGAGCTGTTTTTT
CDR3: CASSEVGRRDGELFF

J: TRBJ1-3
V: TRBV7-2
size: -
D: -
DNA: TGTGCCAGCAGCCCCGTTCCGGTCGGAAACACCATATATTTT
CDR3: CASSPVPVGNTIYF

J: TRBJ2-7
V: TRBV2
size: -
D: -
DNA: TGTGCCAGCGGGGGAGACCAGTCGACGGAGCAGTACTTC
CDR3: CASGGDQSTEQYF

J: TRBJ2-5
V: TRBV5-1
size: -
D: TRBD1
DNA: TGCGCCAGCAGCGGGGGACAGGGCGAGACCCAGTACTTC
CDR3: CASSGGQGETQYF

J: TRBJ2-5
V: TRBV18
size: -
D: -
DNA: TGTGCCAGCTCGCCAGGGACGGGGAGTGAGGAGACCCAGTACTTC
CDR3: CASSPGTGSEETQYF

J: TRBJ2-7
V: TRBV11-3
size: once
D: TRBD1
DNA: TGTGCCAGCAGCCCAGCCGGGACAGGGGCCTACGAGCAGTACTTC
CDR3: CASSPAGTGAYEQYF

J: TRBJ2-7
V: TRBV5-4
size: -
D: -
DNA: TGTGCCAGCAGCTTGAGGACCTTGGGTACCTACGAGCAGTACTTC
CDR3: CASSLRTLGTYEQYF

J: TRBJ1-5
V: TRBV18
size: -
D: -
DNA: TGTGCCAGCTCACCATTTCAGGAGAATCAGCCCCAGCATTTT
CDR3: CASSPFQENQPQHF

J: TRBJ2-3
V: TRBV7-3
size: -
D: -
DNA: TGTGCCAGCAGCTTAGTCCCGGGCTCAGATACGCAGTATTTT
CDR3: CASSLVPGSDTQYF

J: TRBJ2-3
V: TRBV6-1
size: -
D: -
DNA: TGTGCCAGCAGTATCGGAGGAAGCACAGATACGCAGTATTTT
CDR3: CASSIGGSTDTQYF

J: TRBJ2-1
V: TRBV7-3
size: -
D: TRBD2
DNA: TGTGCCAGCAGCCCACTAGCGGGAGTTGGCAATGAGCAGTTCTTC
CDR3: CASSPLAGVGNEQFF

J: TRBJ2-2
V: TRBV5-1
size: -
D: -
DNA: TGCGCCAGCAGCTTGGCCACGAACACCGGGGAGCTGTTTTTT
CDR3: CASSLATNTGELFF

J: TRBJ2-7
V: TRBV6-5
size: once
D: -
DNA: TGTGCCAGCAGAAGGGGAAGTTACGAGCAGTACTTC
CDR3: CASRRGSYEQYF

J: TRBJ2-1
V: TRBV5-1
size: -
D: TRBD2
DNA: TGCGCCAGCAGCTTAAGGGCTAGCGGGAGAATGACAATGGCCGAGCAGTTCTTC
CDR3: CASSLRASGRMTMAEQFF

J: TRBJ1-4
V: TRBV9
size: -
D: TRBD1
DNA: TGTGCCAGCAGCGCTCGAGCCACAGGGGGCATTGAAAAACTGTTTTTT
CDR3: CASSARATGGIEKLFF

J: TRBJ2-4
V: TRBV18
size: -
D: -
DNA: TGTGCCAGCTCACCACTCTCGAAAACAAACATTCAGTACTTC
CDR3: CASSPLSKTNIQYF

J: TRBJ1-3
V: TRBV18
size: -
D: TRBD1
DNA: TGTGCCAGCTCACACCTAGGGACAGCCAAGGATCGAAACACCATATATTTT
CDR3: CASSHLGTAKDRNTIYF

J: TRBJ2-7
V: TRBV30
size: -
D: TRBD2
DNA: TGTGCCTGGAGTGACCCCCCGGGACTACCGGGACTAGCGGCCTACGAGCAGTACTTC
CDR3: CAWSDPPGLPGLAAYEQYF

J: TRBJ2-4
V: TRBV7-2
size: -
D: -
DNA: TGTGCCAGCAGCCCCCGGGAGAACGTAGCCAAAAACATTCAGTACTTC
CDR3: CASSPRENVAKNIQYF

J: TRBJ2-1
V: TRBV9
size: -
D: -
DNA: TGTGCCAGCAGCGCCCCCGGAACGGGGCAGTTCTTC
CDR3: CASSAPGTGQFF

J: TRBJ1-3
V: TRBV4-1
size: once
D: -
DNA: TGCGCCAGCAGCCTCAGAAGGCTAAGCTCTGGAAACACCATATATTTT
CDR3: CASSLRRLSSGNTIYF

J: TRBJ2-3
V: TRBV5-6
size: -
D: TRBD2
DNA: TGTGCCAGCAGCTTGCGGGAGGGCACAGATACGCAGTATTTT
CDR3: CASSLREGTDTQYF

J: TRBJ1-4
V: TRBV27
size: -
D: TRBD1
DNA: TGTGCCAGCTCGGGACAGGGGCATTTTAATGAAAAACTGTTTTTT
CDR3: CASSGQGHFNEKLFF

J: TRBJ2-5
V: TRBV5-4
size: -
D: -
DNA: TGTGCCAGCAGCTTGTTTTCTAGCCGAGAGACCCAGTACTTC
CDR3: CASSLFSSRETQYF

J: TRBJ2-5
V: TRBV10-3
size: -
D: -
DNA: TGTGCCATCAGTGAGTCGTGGGGTCAAGAGACCCAGTACTTC
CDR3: CAISESWGQETQYF

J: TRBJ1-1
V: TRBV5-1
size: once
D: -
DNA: TGCGCCAGCGCAGGGGTTTCAAGTGTCGACACTGAAGCTTTCTTT
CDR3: CASAGVSSVDTEAFF

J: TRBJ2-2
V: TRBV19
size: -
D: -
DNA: TGTGCCAGTATGCTTTTCAACGGGGAGCTGTTTTTT
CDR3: CASMLFNGELFF

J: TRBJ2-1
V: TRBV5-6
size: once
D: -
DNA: TGTGCCAGCAGCCTGCGCAACCCCCTTACAGGTGAGCAGTTCTTC
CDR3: CASSLRNPLTGEQFF

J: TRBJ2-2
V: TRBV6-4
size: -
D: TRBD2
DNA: TGTGCCAGCAGTGCATCCGGGACTAAAAACGGGGAGCTGTTTTTT
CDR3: CASSASGTKNGELFF

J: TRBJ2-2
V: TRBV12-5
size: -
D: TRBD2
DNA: TGTGCTAGTGGTTTGGCCCTAGCGGGAGACACCGGGGAGCTGTTTTTT
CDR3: CASGLALAGDTGELFF

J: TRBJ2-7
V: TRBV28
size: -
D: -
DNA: TGTGCCAGCGGCCCACCGGGACTCCAGTCCTACGAGCAGTACTTC
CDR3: CASGPPGLQSYEQYF

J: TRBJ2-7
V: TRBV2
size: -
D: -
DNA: TGTGCCAGCAGTGAAGAGCAGCTACTCTCCTACGAGCAGTACTTC
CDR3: CASSEEQLLSYEQYF

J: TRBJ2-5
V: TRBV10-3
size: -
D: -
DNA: TGTGCCATCACCGACGGACAGCAAGAGACCCAGTACTTC
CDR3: CAITDGQQETQYF

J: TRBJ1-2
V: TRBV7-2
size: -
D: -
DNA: TGTGCCAGCAGCATGGGACAAATTGTGGGCTACACCTTC
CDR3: CASSMGQIVGYTF

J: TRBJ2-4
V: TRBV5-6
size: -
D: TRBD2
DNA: TGTGCCAGCAGCTTGCTGCGGGAGGGCCTTCGCCAGTACTTC
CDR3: CASSLLREGLRQYF